The TCR beta chain under discussion was sequenced for a study of T cell changes during pregnancy in multiple sclerosis. Germline CDR1 reads SGHTA; CDR2 reads FQGNSA. The CDR3 is 15 residues long. V lost 5 bases and J 7 bases, leaving 17 bases between the germline ends. Method: immunoSEQ multiplex PCR; TCRdb's copy keeps in-frame clones and lacks some. This table holds 30,000 to 45,000 clones, around nine tenths found once. The receptor's source is a female donor with multiple sclerosis, enrolled in a pregnancy study. Sequences were derived from peripheral blood, sampled before pregnancy. V and J are TRBV7-2 and TRBJ2-2; D is possibly TRBD1 (5 bases). CDR3 sequence: CASSVSRVVIGELFF. CDR3 DNA sequence: TGTGCCAGCAGCGTTAGCAGGGTGGTAATCGGGGAGCTGTTTTTT.